A single sample gave rise to the 20 T cell receptor beta chains below, sequenced in a study of control samples from healthy donors and cancer patients. Profiled with immunoSEQ multiplex PCR; TCRdb holds only in-frame clones, not every one. The table includes over 150,000 clones, about 94% detected once. Sequenced input: blood. The receptor source for this set is a man aged 40-55 years in good health.

The J gene is TRBJ1-5, the V gene TRBV28; D is unresolved. The germline gives CDR1 MDHEN, CDR2 SYDVKM. V lost 6 bases and J lost 3, with 12 bases in between. The CDR3 runs 14 residues. The CDR3 coding sequence is TGTGCCAGCAGCCCTTGGCAGGTCAATCAGCCCCAGCATTTT. Amino acid sequence: CASSPWQVNQPQHF.

The rearrangement uses TRBV4-1 and TRBJ1-6, with D perhaps matching TRBD1 (5 bases). The V gene lost 2 bases and the J gene lost 5 bases, with 13 bases spanning the gap. This CDR3 has 16 amino acids. Germline V lookup: CDR1 MGHRA, CDR2 YSYEKL. CDR3 region: CASSQSWDGDNSPLHF. CDR3 coding DNA: TGCGCCAGCAGCCAATCCTGGGACGGTGATAATTCACCCCTCCACTTT.

The CDR3 protein is CASSTAGTGSYEQYF. The CDR3 region has the DNA TGTGCCAGCAGCACAGCCGGGACAGGTTCCTACGAGCAGTACTTC. The chain combines TRBV28 with TRBJ2-7, with 8 positions matching TRBD1. Germline assignment: CDR1 MDHEN and CDR2 SYDVKM. CDR3 length equals 15 residues. The ends lost 6 bases at V and 1 base at J; junction bases unmatched: 8.

This chain connects TRBV4-1 to TRBJ2-3; TRBD2 might be the D (7 bases). Trimming pared 6 bases from V and 3 bases from J, leaving 19 bases between. CDR3 length: 16 residues. Germline-derived CDR1 and CDR2 are MGHRA and YSYEKL. CDR3: CASSPLGGGWTDTQYF. For the CDR3, the DNA is TGCGCCAGCAGTCCTCTAGGGGGGGGGTGGACAGATACGCAGTATTTT.

The chain employs TRBV18 and TRBJ2-7; maybe TRBD2 (5 bases). The CDR3 runs 16 residues. Germline assignment: CDR1 KGHSH and CDR2 LQKENI. Trimming pared 1 base from V and 0 bases from J, leaving 13 bases between. This CDR3 reads CASSPLSSGSSYEQYF. The CDR3 DNA reads as TGTGCCAGCTCACCACTCTCGTCGGGGAGCTCCTACGAGCAGTACTTC.

The chain is built from TRBV5-4 and TRBJ2-3, with 11 bases that match TRBD2. Looked up from germline, CDR1 is SGHNT and CDR2 is YYREEE (reference sequence). The CDR3 totals 15 residues. Trimming at V came to 4 bases and at J to 1 base, leaving 2 bases not matched to a gene. The DNA of the CDR3 is TGTGCCAGCAGCCCGACTAGCGGGGGCACAGATACGCAGTATTTT. This encodes CASSPTSGGTDTQYF.

This clone was detected only once. V usage is TRBV7-9 and J usage is TRBJ1-3; weak D call: TRBD1 (6 bases). This CDR3 has 14 amino acids. Looked up from germline, CDR1 is SEHNR and CDR2 is FQNEAQ (reference sequence). Trimming left V 7 bases short and J 7 bases short, with 17 bases between. The CDR3 loop is CASTSAGAANTIYF. The DNA for the CDR3 is TGTGCCAGCACCTCGGCGGGGGCTGCGAACACCATATATTTT. The full variable domain, rest sourced from reference TRBV7-9 and TRBJ1-3, is DTGVSQNPRHKITKRGQNVTFRCDPISEHNRLYWYRQTLGQGPEFLTYFQNEAQLEKSRLLSDRFSAERPKGSFSTLEIQRTEQGDSAMYLCASTSAGAANTIYFGEGSWLTVV.

The chain is built from TRBV18 and TRBJ1-6; D is ambiguous. The CDR3 has 16 residues. Germline CDR1 and CDR2: KGHSH and LQKENI. The ends were cut back, 2 bases at V and 0 bases at J, with 8 bases in the middle. The DNA of the CDR3 is TGTGCCAGCTCACCATCGGTGAGCTCCTATAATTCACCCCTCCACTTT. Protein sequence: CASSPSVSSYNSPLHF.

The rearrangement links TRBV5-1 to TRBJ2-2; 10 bases are shared with TRBD2. From germline, CDR1 is SGHRS and CDR2 YFSETQ. The CDR3 covers 17 residues. After removal of 1 base from V and 3 bases from J, the junction contained 6 bases not matched to a gene. In DNA, the CDR3 is TGCGCCAGCAGCTTGCAGCGGGGGGGCCGTTACACCGGGGAGCTGTTTTTT. Protein sequence: CASSLQRGGRYTGELFF.

The CDR3 bases are TGTGCCAGCAGTTGGGGAGACATTTACAATCAGCCCCAGCATTTT. Translation gives CASSWGDIYNQPQHF. The J gene is TRBJ1-5, the V gene TRBV7-9; no clear D. Germline values: CDR1 SEHNR, CDR2 FQNEAQ (reference sequence). Trimming pared 6 bases from V and 3 bases from J, leaving 15 bases between. The CDR3 contains 15 residues.

This clone was detected only once. The chain carries TRBV28 and TRBJ2-7; TRBD1 agrees at 7 bases. V dropped 4 bases and J dropped 7; count of bases not matched to a gene: 10. The CDR3 consists of 14 residues. CDR1 and CDR2 from the germline V gene are MDHEN and SYDVKM. CDR3 residues: CASSSPAKGAEQYF. The DNA for the CDR3 is TGTGCCAGCAGTTCCCCCGCTAAGGGGGCGGAGCAGTACTTC.

The chain uses TRBV5-1 and TRBJ2-1; TRBD2 aligns across 8 bases. The germline V gene has CDR1 SGHRS and CDR2 YFSETQ. The J segment lost 8 bases and the V segment lost 4 bases, leaving 17 bases of the junction unmatched. The CDR3 is made up of 17 amino acids. The CDR3 DNA sequence: TGCGCCAGCAGCCATGGTGGACCGGCGGGGGGCCTCGATGAGCAGTTCTTC. Translation: CASSHGGPAGGLDEQFF.

J is TRBJ1-1 and V is TRBV5-1; D remains ambiguous. CDR1 is SGHRS and CDR2 is YFSETQ in the germline V gene. The CDR3 is 13 residues long. Trimming shortened V by 0 bases and J by 6 bases, and 9 bases separated the two germline ends. The CDR3 DNA sequence: TGCGCCAGCAGCTTGGTGGCAGCTTCTGAAGCTTTCTTT. It is translated as CASSLVAASEAFF.

V is TRBV5-1 and J is TRBJ1-1; no firm D call. CDR3 length equals 11 residues. Germline V CDR1 and CDR2: SGHRS, YFSETQ. V was pared by 0 bases and J by 7 bases, with 4 bases between. Written as DNA, the CDR3 is TGCGCCAGCAGCTTGGGATTTGAAGCTTTCTTT. Translation gives CASSLGFEAFF. Filled out from reference TRBV5-1 and TRBJ1-1, the complete variable domain reads KAGVTQTPRYLIKTRGQQVTLSCSPISGHRSVSWYQQTPGQGLQFLFEYFSETQRNKGNFPGRFSGRQFSNSRSEMNVSTLELGDSALYLCASSLGFEAFFGQGTRLTVV.

This chain uses TRBV10-2 with TRBJ2-5, with TRBD1 as a possible D gene (6 bases). Germline V lookup: CDR1 WSHSY, CDR2 SAAADI. There are 15 residues in the CDR3. V lost 2 bases, J lost 5 bases, and 15 bases lay in between. CDR3 residues: CASSEPSGAWETQYF. The CDR3 bases are TGCGCCAGCAGTGAGCCGTCAGGGGCGTGGGAGACCCAGTACTTC.

The rearrangement uses TRBV5-1 and TRBJ1-2; tentative D call: TRBD1 (5 bases). The CDR3 length is 15 residues. V was clipped by 0 bases and J by 5 bases, with 14 bases between them. Germline V gene data show CDR1 as SGHRS and CDR2 as YFSETQ. The CDR3 reads CASSLDLRGLYGYTF. In DNA, the CDR3 is TGCGCCAGCAGCTTGGACCTAAGGGGCCTATATGGCTACACCTTC.

The chain links TRBV6-2 or TRBV6-3 to TRBJ1-2; 8 bases are shared with TRBD1. V dropped 6 bases and J dropped 8; count of bases not matched to a gene: 14. The CDR3 totals 15 residues. CDR1 MNHEY and CDR2 SVGEGT come from the germline V gene. The CDR3 coding sequence is TGTGCCAGCAGCGATCCGGACAGGGAAGTTGACGGCTACACCTTC. Residues: CASSDPDREVDGYTF.

The V and J genes are TRBV5-1 and TRBJ1-6, with TRBD1 matching 7 bases. CDR3 length: 16 residues. CDR1 is SGHRS, CDR2 YFSETQ, per germline. V lost 3 bases and J lost 6; bases outside the gene matches: 9. The CDR3: CASSYYDRASNSPLHF. The CDR3 bases are TGCGCCAGCAGCTATTATGACAGGGCCTCTAATTCACCCCTCCACTTT.

V gene TRBV28 combines with J gene TRBJ2-5; TRBD1 or TRBD2 may be the D gene (7 bases each). CDR1 is MDHEN, CDR2 SYDVKM, per germline. The germline V and J ends were trimmed by 6 bases and 2 bases, with 10 bases remaining between them. CDR3 length: 13 residues. CDR3 region: CASSQGGQETQYF. In DNA form, the CDR3 reads TGTGCCAGCAGCCAGGGGGGGCAAGAGACCCAGTACTTC.

The chain links TRBV7-9 to TRBJ2-1; 12 bases agree with TRBD2. The CDR3 length is 18 residues. CDR1 and CDR2 (germline): SEHNR, FQNEAQ (reference sequence). V shed 5 bases, J shed 2 bases, and the junction held 10 bases outside the gene matches. CDR3 protein: CASSGTSGQGVAYNEQFF. The CDR3 DNA is TGTGCCAGCAGCGGGACTAGCGGGCAGGGCGTCGCCTACAATGAGCAGTTCTTC.